The sequence of this T cell receptor (beta chain) was determined in a study of OX40 agonist ivuxolimab in advanced cancers. Background on the study: Every 2 weeks, patients got intravenous ivuxolimab at one of six dose levels (0.01-10 mg/kg).

Looked up from germline, CDR1 is MNHEY and CDR2 is SVGAGI. The CDR3 runs to 13 residues. V lost 2 bases, J lost 5 bases, and 7 bases lay in between. Libraries were prepared by immunoSEQ multiplex PCR; TCRdb keeps only in-frame clonotypes and omits some of them. The data show 74,000 or so clones, 93% seen once. At cycle 4 day 1, cycle 7 day 1, and baseline, blood was sampled. Sequenced here: CD4+ or CD8+ T cells sorted from blood, sampled in a trial of the OX40 agonist ivuxolimab. The receptor's source is an adult with an advanced solid tumor such as melanoma, head and neck, liver or kidney cancer. The rearrangement links TRBV6-5 to TRBJ2-1, with a possible D match to TRBD1 (5 bases). The chain's CDR3 is CASSYEDNNEQFF. As DNA, the CDR3 is TGTGCCAGCAGTTACGAGGACAACAATGAGCAGTTCTTC.